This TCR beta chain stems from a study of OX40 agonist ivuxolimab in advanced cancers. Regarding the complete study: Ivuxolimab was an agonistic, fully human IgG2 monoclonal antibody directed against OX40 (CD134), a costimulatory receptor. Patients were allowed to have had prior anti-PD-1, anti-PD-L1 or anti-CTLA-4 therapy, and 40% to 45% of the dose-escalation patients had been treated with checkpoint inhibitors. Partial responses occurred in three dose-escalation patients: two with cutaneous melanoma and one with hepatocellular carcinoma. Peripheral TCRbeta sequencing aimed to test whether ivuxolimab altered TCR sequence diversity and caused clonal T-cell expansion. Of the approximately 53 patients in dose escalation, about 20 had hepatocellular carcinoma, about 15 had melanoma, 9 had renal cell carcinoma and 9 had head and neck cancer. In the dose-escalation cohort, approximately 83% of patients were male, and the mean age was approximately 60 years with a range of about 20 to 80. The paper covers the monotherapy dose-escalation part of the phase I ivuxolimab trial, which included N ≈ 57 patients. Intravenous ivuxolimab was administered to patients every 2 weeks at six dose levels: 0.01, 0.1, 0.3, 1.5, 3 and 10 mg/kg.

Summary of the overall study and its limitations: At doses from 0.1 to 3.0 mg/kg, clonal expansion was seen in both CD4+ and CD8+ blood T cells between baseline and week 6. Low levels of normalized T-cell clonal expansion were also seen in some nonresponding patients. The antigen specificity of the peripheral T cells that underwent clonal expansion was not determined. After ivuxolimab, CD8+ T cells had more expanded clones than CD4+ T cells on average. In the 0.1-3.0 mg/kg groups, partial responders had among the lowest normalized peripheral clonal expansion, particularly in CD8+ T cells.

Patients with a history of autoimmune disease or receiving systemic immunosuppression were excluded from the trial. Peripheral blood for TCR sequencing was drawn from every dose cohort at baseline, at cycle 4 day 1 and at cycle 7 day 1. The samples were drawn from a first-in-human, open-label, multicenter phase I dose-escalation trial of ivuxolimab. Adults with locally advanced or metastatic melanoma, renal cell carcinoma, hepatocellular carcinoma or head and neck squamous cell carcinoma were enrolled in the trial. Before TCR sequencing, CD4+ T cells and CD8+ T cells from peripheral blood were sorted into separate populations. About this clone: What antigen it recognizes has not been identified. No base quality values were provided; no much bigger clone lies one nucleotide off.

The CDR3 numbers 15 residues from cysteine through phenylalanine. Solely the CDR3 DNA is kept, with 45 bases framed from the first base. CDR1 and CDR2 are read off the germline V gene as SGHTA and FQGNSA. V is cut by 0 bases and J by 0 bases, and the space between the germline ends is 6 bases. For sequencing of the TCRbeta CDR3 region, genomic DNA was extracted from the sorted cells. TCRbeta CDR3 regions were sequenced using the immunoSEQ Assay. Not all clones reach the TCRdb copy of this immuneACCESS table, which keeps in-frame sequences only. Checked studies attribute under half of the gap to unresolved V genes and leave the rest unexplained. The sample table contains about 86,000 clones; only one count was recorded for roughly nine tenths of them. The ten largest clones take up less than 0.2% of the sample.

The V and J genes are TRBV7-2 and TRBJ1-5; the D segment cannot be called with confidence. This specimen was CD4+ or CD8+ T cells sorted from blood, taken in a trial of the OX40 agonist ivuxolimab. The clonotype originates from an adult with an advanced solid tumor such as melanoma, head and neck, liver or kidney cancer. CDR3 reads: CASSLASYSNQPQHF. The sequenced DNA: TGTGCCAGCAGCTTAGCTAGCTATAGCAATCAGCCCCAGCATTTT.